This paragraph reports one T cell receptor (beta chain). This clone occurred once. Its antigen target is currently unknown. Per-base quality was not reported, and no clone a single base away is much larger than it. This sample is drawn from a study of graft-versus-host responses after intestinal transplantation (dated by TCRdb to 2020 to 2022). At the level of the whole study: The transplants that recipients received were multivisceral, liver-intestinal, or isolated intestinal. To identify alloreactive clones, pre-transplant mixed lymphocyte reaction products were sequenced and compared with unstimulated pre-transplant donor and recipient T cells. Rather than being sequenced by the commercial service, samples from a few later patients were sequenced in-house on an Illumina MiSeq and processed with MiXCR. A peak of at least 4% donor T cells among recipient peripheral blood mononuclear cells was the definition used for donor T cell macrochimerism. Every recipient was given anti-thymocyte globulin induction, then maintenance tacrolimus and steroids for around three years. Bulk TCR-beta CDR3 sequencing was used to track graft-versus-host and host-versus-graft alloreactive T cell clones in the graft, circulation and bone marrow after intestinal transplantation. Of the roughly 26 intestinal transplant recipients enrolled in the cohort, one of whom was a retransplant, a few patients without pretransplant specimens were excluded. The research as a whole found: Early after transplant, peak levels of circulating GvH clones were associated with declines in HvG clones. GvH clones were found in recipient bone marrow, and some of the GvH clones appeared earlier in ileal mucosa or blood, which is consistent with an intestinal mucosal origin. In patients with donor T cell macrochimerism, the allografts had high GvH to HvG T cell clonal ratios. The relatively low number and heterogeneity of intestinal transplant patients limited the conclusions.

The method was the immunoSEQ multiplex PCR assay. For most patients, genomic DNA was isolated with the Qiagen DNeasy Blood and Tissue Kit and sent frozen to Adaptive Biotechnologies for TCR sequencing. For most patients, high-throughput TCR-beta CDR3 sequencing of genomic DNA was performed by Adaptive Biotechnologies. For the original study's pipeline: Adaptive's ImmunoSEQ software was the source of the TCR sequencing data for approximately 18 patients, while three other patients were processed with MiXCR and VDJtools. To correct CD4 versus CD8 sorting errors, sequences present in both subsets at a frequency ratio below 5:1 were removed. CDR3 nucleotide sequences shared by donor and recipient were removed because the origin of these sequences could not be assigned. At least 2-fold expansion over unstimulated cells and a minimum CFSE-low frequency of 0.002% (template counts) or 0.001% (read counts) were required for clones to be classified as alloreactive. A clone was considered mappable if detected in the sequenced pre-transplant spleen, lymph node, or MLR CFSE-low populations of the donor or recipient. Cumulative frequency of alloreactive clones was calculated as a percentage of all sequences weighted by copy number. The source is immuneACCESS, and TCRdb retained only in-frame sequences with V and J called. Part of the clones is not carried over; for the studies checked, unresolved V genes explain less than half of this, and the remainder is unexplained. The V and J calls and the clone size are those of that table, but D and trimming were determined from the DNA. The sample profile shows about 110,000 clones; approximately 93% of them were found once. 1.2% of the sample comes from the top ten.

The time point label for this specimen denotes: cells obtained before transplantation from donor or recipient. CD3+CD4+ and CD3+CD8+ populations were FACS-sorted from unstimulated pre-transplant donor and recipient cells taken from spleen or lymph nodes. The CDR3 holds 16 amino acids from the cysteine to the phenylalanine. Only the CDR3 part of the read is kept: 48 bases, read in frame from the first base. Trimming removed 5 bases from V and 4 bases from J; the gene matches leave 7 bases unexplained. The germline V gene (reference sequence) gives CDR1 as MNHEY and CDR2 as SMNVEV. The receptor was derived from a human donor who was the organ donor for an intestinal transplant. Recombination linked TRBV27 to TRBJ2-1, with TRBD2 matching 11 junction bases. The sample in question was unstimulated CD8+ T cells sorted from spleen or lymph node cells, obtained before transplant. The CDR3 in this case is CASSPGLAGMYNEQFF. The DNA reads as follows: TGTGCCAGCAGTCCCGGACTAGCGGGCATGTACAATGAGCAGTTCTTC.